This T cell receptor (beta chain) is drawn from a study of T cells in Graves' hyperthyroidism and ophthalmopathy. Study outcomes and limitations: Patients with ophthalmopathy were separated from those with stable hyperthyroidism by a 13 V-J model. Blood held most thyroid clonotypes expanded above 0.001 frequency.

Germline V gene sequence: CDR1 MDHEN, CDR2 SYDVKM. The CDR3 has 16 residues. This clonotype was observed a handful of times. Its antigen is not known. A much more abundant neighbour one base away suggests this may be a read error. Amplification yielded TCR beta CDR3 regions, with RNA transcripts as the source. A first-round RT-PCR of the TCR CDR3 used the HTBI primer set. TCRdb re-called the multiplex PCR reads with MiXCR, one entry per CDR3 protein. The sample yields about 270,000 distinct CDR3 sequences, around 26% seen once. The chain is built from TRBV28 and TRBJ2-7, with TRBD1 matching 7 bases. This sequence was found in a woman in her thirties or forties with Graves' ophthalmopathy. The specimen was blood. CDR3: CAISFYLRQGHYEQYF. CDR3 sequence (DNA): TGTGCCATCAGTTTTTATTTAAGACAGGGACACTACGAGCAGTACTTC.